A selection of T cell receptor beta chains follows, all from one sample in a study of cytomegalovirus exposure and HLA in healthy donors. Sequencing used immunoSEQ multiplex PCR; TCRdb keeps in-frame clones, though not all of them. The sample shows tens of thousands of clones, over 70% of them seen only once. The specimen was PBMCs. These receptors were taken from a man between 50 and 59 years old in good health and CMV-seronegative. Both conserved end residues are part of each CDR3. The D gene is left open where the match is weak. The size of a clone is reported for some rows only, either as once, few or many, or as a class for expanded clones.

D gene	V gene	clone size	J gene	CDR3 DNA	CDR3 protein
TRBD1	TRBV5-6	NA	TRBJ1-1	TGTGCCAGCAGCCGAACAACAGGGGGCAGAGACACTGAAGCTTTCTTT	CASSRTTGGRDTEAFF
NA	TRBV5-4	NA	TRBJ2-4	TGTGCCAGCAGCCGAGGGGGGGCCCAGGACATTCAGTACTTC	CASSRGGAQDIQYF
NA	TRBV7-3	NA	TRBJ2-6	TGTGCCAGCAGCGGGCGCCTGGGAGCTTCTGGGGCCAACGTCCTGACTTTC	CASSGRLGASGANVLTF
NA	TRBV4-3	NA	TRBJ1-4	TGCGCCAGCAGCCACCAACTGATTAATGAAAAACTGTTTTTT	CASSHQLINEKLFF
TRBD1	TRBV25-1	NA	TRBJ2-6	TGTGCCAGTGCTAGGGACAGGGGTTTCTCTGGGGCCAACGTCCTGACTTTC	CASARDRGFSGANVLTF
TRBD1	TRBV7-3	once	TRBJ2-7	TGTGCCAGCAGCTTGACAGGGTCTGGGAACGAGCAGTACTTC	CASSLTGSGNEQYF
NA	TRBV6-5	NA	TRBJ1-4	TGTGCCAGCAGTTACGGGGGGAGGAAAGAAAAACTGTTTTTT	CASSYGGRKEKLFF
NA	TRBV6-6	NA	TRBJ2-7	TGTGCCAGCAGTTACTCTATATCGGGAGACTGGTGCGAGCAGTACTTC	CASSYSISGDWCEQYF
NA	TRBV27	NA	TRBJ1-4	TGTGCCAGCAGTTTCCCCCCCAGGGTGCCTGAACTGTTTTTT	CASSFPPRVPELFF
NA	TRBV2	NA	TRBJ2-6	TGTGCCAGCAGTGAGGACAGCGTGAGGGTCCTGACTTTC	CASSEDSVRVLTF
NA	TRBV4-2	NA	TRBJ2-3	TGTGCCAGCAGCCAAGCCCGAGGAGACTTGCTCTCCAACTACCTTGAGGGCACAGATACGCAGTATTTT	CASSQARGDLLSNYLEGTDTQYF
NA	TRBV30	NA	TRBJ1-1	TGTGCCCGTAGACCGAGGACTGAAGCTTTCTTT	CARRPRTEAFF
NA	TRBV2	NA	TRBJ1-5	TGTGCCAGCAGAGGGGTTAGCAATCAGCCCCAGCATTTT	CASRGVSNQPQHF
NA	TRBV7-2	NA	TRBJ1-2	TGTGCCAGCAGCTTAAATCCCAGGGCCTACACCTTC	CASSLNPRAYTF